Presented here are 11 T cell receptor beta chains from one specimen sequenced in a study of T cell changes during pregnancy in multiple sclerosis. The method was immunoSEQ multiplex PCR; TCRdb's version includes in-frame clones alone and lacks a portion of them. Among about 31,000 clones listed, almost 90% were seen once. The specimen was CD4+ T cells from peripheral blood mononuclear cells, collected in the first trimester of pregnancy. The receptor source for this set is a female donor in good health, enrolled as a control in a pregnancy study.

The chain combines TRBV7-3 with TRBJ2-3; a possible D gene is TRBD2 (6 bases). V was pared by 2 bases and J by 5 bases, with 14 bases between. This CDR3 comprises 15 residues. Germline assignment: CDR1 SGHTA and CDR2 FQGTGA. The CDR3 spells CASSLGGRGIDTQYF. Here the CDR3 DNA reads TGTGCCAGCAGCTTAGGGGGGAGAGGGATAGATACGCAGTATTTT.

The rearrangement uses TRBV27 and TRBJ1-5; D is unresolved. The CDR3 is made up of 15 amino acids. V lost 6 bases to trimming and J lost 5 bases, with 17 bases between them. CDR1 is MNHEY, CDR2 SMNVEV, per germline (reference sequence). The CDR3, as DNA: TGTGCCAGCAGCGACCGTGGGGAGGTCCATCAGCCCCAGCATTTT. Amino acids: CASSDRGEVHQPQHF.

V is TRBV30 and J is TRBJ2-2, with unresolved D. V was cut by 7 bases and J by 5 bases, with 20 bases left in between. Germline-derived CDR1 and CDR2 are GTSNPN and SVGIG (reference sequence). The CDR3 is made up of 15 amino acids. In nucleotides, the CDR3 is TGTGCCTTTCGGCCCCGACACTCCCGGACCGGGGAGCTGTTTTTT. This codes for CAFRPRHSRTGELFF.

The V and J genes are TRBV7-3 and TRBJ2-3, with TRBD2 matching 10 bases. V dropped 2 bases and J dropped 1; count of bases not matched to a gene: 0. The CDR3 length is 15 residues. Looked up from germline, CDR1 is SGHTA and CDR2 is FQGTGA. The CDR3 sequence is CASSLGLAGTDTQYF. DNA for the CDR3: TGTGCCAGCAGCTTAGGACTAGCGGGCACAGATACGCAGTATTTT.

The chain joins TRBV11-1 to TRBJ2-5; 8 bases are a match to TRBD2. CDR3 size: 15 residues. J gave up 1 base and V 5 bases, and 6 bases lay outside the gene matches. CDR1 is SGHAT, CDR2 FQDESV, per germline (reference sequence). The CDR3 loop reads CASSHPGGAQETQYF. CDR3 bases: TGTGCCAGCAGCCATCCCGGGGGGGCCCAAGAGACCCAGTACTTC.

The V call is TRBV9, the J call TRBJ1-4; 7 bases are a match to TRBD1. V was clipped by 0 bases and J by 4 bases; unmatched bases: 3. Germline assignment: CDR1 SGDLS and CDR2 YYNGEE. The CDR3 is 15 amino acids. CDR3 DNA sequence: TGTGCCAGCAGCGTAGGCCAGGGGGGTAATGAAAAACTGTTTTTT. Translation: CASSVGQGGNEKLFF. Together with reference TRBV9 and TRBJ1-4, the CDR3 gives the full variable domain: DSGVTQTPKHLITATGQRVTLRCSPRSGDLSVYWYQQSLDQGLQFLIQYYNGEERAKGNILERFSAQQFPDLHSELNLSSLELGDSALYFCASSVGQGGNEKLFFGSGTQLSVL.

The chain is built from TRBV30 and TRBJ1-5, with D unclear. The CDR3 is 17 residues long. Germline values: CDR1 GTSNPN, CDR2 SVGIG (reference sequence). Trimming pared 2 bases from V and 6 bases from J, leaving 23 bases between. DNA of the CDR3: TGTGCCTGGAGTCGACAACGATTACAAGGCGGAGGTCAGCCCCAGCATTTT. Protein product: CAWSRQRLQGGGQPQHF. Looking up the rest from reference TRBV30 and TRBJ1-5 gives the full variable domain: SQTIHQWPATLVQPVGSPLSLECTVEGTSNPNLYWYRQAAGRGLQLLFYSVGIGQISSEVPQNLSASRPQDRQFILSSKKLLLSDSGFYLCAWSRQRLQGGGQPQHFGDGTRLSIL.

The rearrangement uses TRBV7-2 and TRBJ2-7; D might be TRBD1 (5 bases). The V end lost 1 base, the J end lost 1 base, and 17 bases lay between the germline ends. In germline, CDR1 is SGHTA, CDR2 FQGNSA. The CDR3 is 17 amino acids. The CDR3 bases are TGTGCCAGCAGCTTAGTCCCAGGGCGAGGTGGGTCCTACGAGCAGTACTTC. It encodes CASSLVPGRGGSYEQYF.

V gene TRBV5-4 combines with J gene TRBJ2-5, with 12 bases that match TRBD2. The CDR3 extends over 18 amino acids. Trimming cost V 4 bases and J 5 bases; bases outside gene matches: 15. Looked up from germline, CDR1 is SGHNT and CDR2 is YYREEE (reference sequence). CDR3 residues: CASSQTATSGGPLETQYF. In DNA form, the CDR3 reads TGTGCCAGCAGCCAGACTGCGACTAGCGGGGGCCCTTTGGAGACCCAGTACTTC.

CDR3 nucleotide sequence: TGTGCCAGCAGCTTGGGCGGGCGCAGTTATAATTCACCCCTCCACTTT. Its translation: CASSLGGRSYNSPLHF. This chain connects TRBV5-4 to TRBJ1-6; D gene ambiguous. CDR3 length equals 16 residues. V lost 0 bases to trimming and J lost 4 bases, with 11 bases between them. Looked up from germline, CDR1 is SGHNT and CDR2 is YYREEE (reference sequence).

CDR3 residues: CASSQAISRQRIGNTIYF. In nucleotides, the CDR3 is TGTGCCAGCAGCCAAGCGATTAGTCGGCAGCGCATTGGAAACACCATATATTTT. This rearrangement joins TRBV4-2 to TRBJ1-3; no definite D call. V was trimmed by 1 base and J by 3 bases, leaving 19 bases between them. Germline V gives CDR1 LGHNA, CDR2 YNFKEQ. The CDR3 has 18 amino acids.